The 28 T cell receptor beta chains presented below share a single source sample, sequenced in a study of CD8+ T cells in alopecia areata (dated by TCRdb to 2017 to 2018). Libraries were made using the immunoSEQ multiplex PCR assay. RNA was extracted from all samples and reverse transcribed into cDNA as template for TCR sequencing. TCRdb obtained this table from immuneACCESS and retained in-frame rearrangements with V and J assigned. These tables miss some clones; where compared with another copy, unresolved V genes account for less than half of the shortfall, and the remainder is unexplained. Here the sample has about 110,000 clones; roughly 84% occur a single time. Jointly, the top ten make up over 20% of the sample. Interpreted using the paper, the time point label stands for: roughly 26 weeks on oral tofacitinib. The sample's treatment or condition label is to be understood as: oral pan-JAK inhibitor, 5-10 mg twice daily.

The specimen was CD8+ T cells sorted from blood, collected at week 24, from a patient treated with tofacitinib. The receptors originated from a human donor with alopecia areata.

The chain links TRBV23-1 to TRBJ2-2; 9 nucleotides agree with TRBD1. TRBV23-1 falls under the ORF class, with uncertain function. The length of the CDR3 is 17 residues. The V and J ends lost 2 bases and 6 bases, in that order; junction bases with no gene match: 10. The CDR3 sequence is CASSQASGTGTAGELFF. The CDR3 DNA reads as TGCGCCAGCAGTCAAGCTTCCGGGACAGGGACCGCCGGGGAGCTGTTTTTT.

The chain joins TRBV27 to TRBJ1-1, with D possibly TRBD1 on 6 matching bases. The V end was cut by 6 bases, the J end by 5 bases, with 16 bases between. The CDR3 extends over 14 amino acids. In germline, CDR1 is MNHEY, CDR2 SMNVEV (reference sequence). The CDR3 loop is CASSPQGGRTEAFF. The CDR3, as DNA: TGTGCCAGCAGCCCACAGGGAGGCAGGACTGAAGCTTTCTTT.

This clone was picked up a small number of times. The V and J genes are TRBV5-1 and TRBJ2-7; possibly TRBD1 for D (6 bases). Trimming removed 4 bases from V and 1 base from J, with 9 bases in between. The CDR3 extends over 13 amino acids. Germline CDR1 and CDR2: SGHRS and YFSETQ. CDR3 DNA sequence: TGCGCCAGCAGCGCGACAGGTTCCTACGAGCAGTACTTC. Residues: CASSATGSYEQYF. The full variable domain, rest sourced from reference TRBV5-1 and TRBJ2-7, is KAGVTQTPRYLIKTRGQQVTLSCSPISGHRSVSWYQQTPGQGLQFLFEYFSETQRNKGNFPGRFSGRQFSNSRSEMNVSTLELGDSALYLCASSATGSYEQYFGPGTRLTVT.

The chain combines TRBV13 with TRBJ2-3; TRBD1 matches 10 bases. Trimming at V came to 5 bases and at J to 6 bases, leaving 8 bases not matched to a gene. From germline, CDR1 is PRHDT and CDR2 FYEKMQ (reference sequence). The CDR3 spans 15 residues. The CDR3 reads CASSEDRGQRDTQYF. In DNA, the CDR3 is TGTGCCAGCAGCGAAGACAGGGGGCAAAGGGATACGCAGTATTTT.

The chain recombines TRBV5-5 with TRBJ2-5; 10 bases fit TRBD1. The CDR3 length is 17 residues. The V gene's germline CDR1 is SGHKS and CDR2 YYEKEE (reference sequence). The V segment lost 0 bases and the J segment 3 bases; nucleotides outside the gene matches: 8. The chain's CDR3 is CASSLGDRGMVKETQYF. As DNA, the CDR3 is TGTGCCAGCAGCTTGGGGGACAGGGGAATGGTGAAAGAGACCCAGTACTTC.

The rearrangement links TRBV6-5 to TRBJ1-2; TRBD1 matches 7 bases. The ends lost 2 bases at V and 4 bases at J; junction bases unmatched: 7. Germline CDR1 reads MNHEY; CDR2 reads SVGAGI. The CDR3 runs to 15 residues. The CDR3 nucleotides are TGTGCCAGCAGTTACGGTCCGGGACAGACCTATGGCTACACCTTC. Translation: CASSYGPGQTYGYTF.

Comment on this clone: Within the sample, other DNA sequences also encode this same CDR3. This rearrangement joins TRBV5-4 to TRBJ2-7; 12 nucleotides align to TRBD1. The CDR3 consists of 15 residues. Germline loops: CDR1 SGHNT, CDR2 YYREEE (reference sequence). V was pared by 4 bases and J by 3 bases, with 5 bases of the junction left unmatched. CDR3 sequence (DNA): TGTGCCAGCAGCCCCGGGACAGGGGGCGGCTACGAGCAGTACTTC. Residues: CASSPGTGGGYEQYF.

The chain carries TRBV6-5 and TRBJ1-2; weak D call: TRBD1 (5 bases). Germline V gene lookup returns CDR1 MNHEY and CDR2 SVGAGI. The length of the CDR3 is 13 residues. Trimming removed 5 bases from V and 2 bases from J, with 9 bases in between. DNA of the CDR3: TGTGCCAGCAGTCCAGGGATGAACTATGGCTACACCTTC. It translates to CASSPGMNYGYTF.

On this clone: Since no conserved phenylalanine or tryptophan closes the CDR3, a read error is the likely cause. This sequence joins TRBV30 and TRBJ1-1; 10 bases are shared with TRBD1. Trimming removed 4 bases from V and 6 bases from J; junction bases left unmatched: 8. This CDR3 contains 14 residues. In germline, CDR1 is GTSNPN, CDR2 SVGIG (reference sequence). The CDR3 nucleotides read TGTGCCTGGACTGAGGGGACAGGGGACCCTGAAGCTTTCTTA. It yields the protein CAWTEGTGDPEAFL.

The table lists this clone with a few counts. The V call is TRBV7-2, the J call TRBJ2-5; D is perhaps TRBD2 (7 bases). The CDR3 consists of 13 residues. Germline V gene sequence: CDR1 SGHTA, CDR2 FQGNSA. The ends were cut back, 7 bases at V and 6 bases at J, with 15 bases in the middle. In DNA, the CDR3 is TGTGCCAGCACCCTAGGGGGGGATAAGACCCAGTACTTC. Protein product: CASTLGGDKTQYF.

The gene calls are TRBV7-6 and TRBJ2-5; TRBD2 agrees at 12 bases. CDR1 is SGHVS, CDR2 FNYEAQ, per germline. J lost 5 bases, V lost 5 bases, and 6 bases had no gene match. The CDR3 is made up of 15 amino acids. In DNA, the CDR3 is TGTGCCAGCAGCCGTCGACTAGCGGGGGAGGAGACCCAGTACTTC. Protein: CASSRRLAGEETQYF.

The chain carries TRBV4-1 and TRBJ2-5, with D possibly TRBD1 on 7 matching bases. Germline V CDR1 and CDR2: MGHRA, YSYEKL. V shed 0 bases and J shed 0 bases, with 14 bases lying between them. This CDR3 region has 17 residues. CDR3 in DNA: TGCGCCAGCAGCCAAGATCGGGCAGGGGGGTACCAAGAGACCCAGTACTTC. Amino acids: CASSQDRAGGYQETQYF.

The rearrangement joins TRBV27 to TRBJ2-7; TRBD1 might be the D (6 bases). The V and J ends lost 6 bases and 6 bases respectively, with 21 bases between them. Germline V gene sequence: CDR1 MNHEY, CDR2 SMNVEV (reference sequence). This CDR3 contains 15 residues. The CDR3: CASSHPRGTVREQYF. The CDR3 region has the DNA TGTGCCAGCAGCCACCCCAGGGGAACGGTCCGCGAGCAGTACTTC.

The chain links TRBV5-8 to TRBJ1-2; the D gene is possibly TRBD1 (5 bases). The germline V and J ends were trimmed by 2 bases and 4 bases, with 12 bases remaining between them. This CDR3 region has 14 residues. Germline loops: CDR1 SGHTS, CDR2 YDEGEE. CDR3 nucleotides: TGTGCCAGCAGCTTTGCGGGGCTCCTCTATGGCTACACCTTC. Translated, it gives CASSFAGLLYGYTF.

A single count supports this clone. V and J are TRBV7-9 and TRBJ1-2; tentative D call: TRBD1 (5 bases). CDR1 SEHNR and CDR2 FQNEAQ come from the germline V gene (reference sequence). CDR3 size: 12 residues. V was cut by 4 bases and J by 4 bases, with 7 bases left in between. CDR3 DNA sequence: TGTGCCAGCAGCTCCACAGGCTATGGCTACACCTTC. It is translated as CASSSTGYGYTF. The complete variable domain, with remaining parts taken from reference TRBV7-9 and TRBJ1-2, reads DTGVSQNPRHKITKRGQNVTFRCDPISEHNRLYWYRQTLGQGPEFLTYFQNEAQLEKSRLLSDRFSAERPKGSFSTLEIQRTEQGDSAMYLCASSSTGYGYTFGSGTRLTVV.

This clone has more than one count but fewer than ten. The chain carries TRBV5-6 and TRBJ2-1; 7 bases fit TRBD2. The CDR3 consists of 13 residues. The germline CDR1 and CDR2 sequences are SGHDT and YYEEEE. V shed 5 bases and J 8 bases; nucleotides not matched to a gene: 7. The CDR3 region is CASSAGEGDEQFF. CDR3 bases: TGTGCCAGCAGTGCGGGGGAGGGCGATGAGCAGTTCTTC.

The chain's CDR3 is CAISESALYLHTF. CDR3 coding DNA: TGTGCCATCAGTGAGTCTGCCCTCTATCTCCACACCTTC. The chain uses TRBV10-3 and TRBJ1-2; D not resolved. Germline CDR1 and CDR2: ENHRY and SYGVKD. V dropped 0 bases and J dropped 12 bases, with 14 bases sitting between them. This CDR3 comprises 13 residues.

V gene TRBV7-9 combines with J gene TRBJ1-2; 10 bases map to TRBD1. CDR3 length equals 15 residues. V shed 2 bases, J shed 6 bases, and the junction held 6 bases outside the gene matches. Germline assignment: CDR1 SEHNR and CDR2 FQNEAQ (reference sequence). The CDR3 bases are TGTGCCAGCAGCTTACCCGGGACAGGGGTCAATGGCTACACCTTC. The encoded protein is CASSLPGTGVNGYTF.

The CDR3 loop is CASSLEGAQETQYF. The CDR3 DNA follows: TGTGCCAGCAGCTTAGAAGGGGCTCAAGAGACCCAGTACTTC. J is TRBJ2-5 and V is TRBV13, with D perhaps TRBD1 (5 bases). The CDR3 consists of 14 residues. The ends were cut back, 1 base at V and 2 bases at J, with 8 bases in the middle. Looked up from germline, CDR1 is PRHDT and CDR2 is FYEKMQ (reference sequence). The full variable domain, its missing parts supplied by reference TRBV13 and TRBJ2-5, is AAGVIQSPRHLIKEKRETATLKCYPIPRHDTVYWYQQGPGQDPQFLISFYEKMQSDKGSIPDRFSAQQFSDYHSELNMSSLELGDSALYFCASSLEGAQETQYFGPGTRLLVL.

V and J are TRBV7-6 and TRBJ2-2, with D uncertain. This CDR3 has 18 amino acids. V was cut by 4 bases and J by 3 bases, with 21 bases left in between. Germline V CDR1 and CDR2: SGHVS, FNYEAQ. CDR3 DNA sequence: TGTGCCAGCAGCTCACTTAAGGACCAAGGATACGACACCGGGGAGCTGTTTTTT. Protein: CASSSLKDQGYDTGELFF.

This clone was observed a single time. The chain is built from TRBV4-3 and TRBJ2-2; D gene unclear. Germline loops: CDR1 LGHNA, CDR2 YSLEER. The CDR3 has 18 amino acids. The V and J ends lost 0 bases and 1 base respectively, with 15 bases between them. CDR3 protein: CASSQEVRGRMNTGELFF. CDR3 sequence (DNA): TGCGCCAGCAGCCAAGAAGTTCGCGGACGGATGAACACCGGGGAGCTGTTTTTT.

As for this clone: The junction departs from the called germline gene at one end, perhaps through a read error. The V and J genes are TRBV7-8 and TRBJ1-6; possible D gene TRBD1, 6 bases. Germline V gives CDR1 SGHVS, CDR2 FQNEAQ. This CDR3 is built from 15 residues. The CDR3 loop is CASNLGGQGNSPLHF. The DNA for the CDR3 is TGTGCCAGCAACTTAGGGGGGCAGGGAAATTCACCCCTCCACTTT.

The chain joins TRBV19 to TRBJ2-1, with 8 bases aligning to TRBD1. This CDR3 is 12 amino acids long. Germline CDR1 LNHDA, CDR2 SQIVND (reference sequence). V lost 8 bases and J lost 6; bases outside the gene matches: 3. CDR3: CASFDRGNEQFF. As DNA, the CDR3 is TGTGCCAGTTTCGACAGGGGCAATGAGCAGTTCTTC.

This clone appeared once. The gene calls are TRBV29-1 and TRBJ2-1; 8 nucleotides align to TRBD2. CDR1 is SQVTM and CDR2 is ANQGSEA in the germline V gene. The ends lost 3 bases at V and 4 bases at J; junction bases unmatched: 8. The CDR3 sequence is 15 residues long. CDR3 nucleotide sequence: TGCAGCGTTGATTTTGTCGGGGGGGAGTACAATGAGCAGTTCTTC. This sequence encodes CSVDFVGGEYNEQFF.

As regards this clone: This probably arose from a read error, given a far larger clone one base away. V is TRBV7-8 and J is TRBJ2-1; a weak D match, TRBD1 (5 bases). The CDR3 totals 12 residues. V lost 3 bases and J 5 bases, leaving 5 bases between the germline ends. The germline gives CDR1 SGHVS, CDR2 FQNEAQ. As DNA, the CDR3 is TGTGCCAGCAGCTTCAGGGACAATGAGCAGTTCTTC. Protein sequence: CASSFRDNEQFF.

J is TRBJ2-7 and V is TRBV4-2; a possible D gene is TRBD1 (5 bases). Germline loops: CDR1 LGHNA, CDR2 YNFKEQ. Trimming cost V 4 bases and J 2 bases, with 12 bases left between them. There are 14 residues in the CDR3. The CDR3 region has the DNA TGTGCCAGCAGCCGTGGGCAGGGCGCCTACGAGCAGTACTTC. This sequence encodes CASSRGQGAYEQYF.

The V and J genes are TRBV5-6 and TRBJ2-3; D is unresolved. Germline loops: CDR1 SGHDT, CDR2 YYEEEE. The V gene lost 6 bases and the J gene lost 1 base, with 15 bases spanning the gap. The CDR3 length is 15 residues. CDR3 DNA: TGTGCCAGCACCCCGGGCCGGAGAGGCACAGATACGCAGTATTTT. Translation gives CASTPGRRGTDTQYF. Complete variable domain (other parts from reference TRBV5-6 and TRBJ2-3): DAGVTQSPTHLIKTRGQQVTLRCSPKSGHDTVSWYQQALGQGPQFIFQYYEEEERQRGNFPDRFSGHQFPNYSSELNVNALLLGDSALYLCASTPGRRGTDTQYFGPGTRLTVL.

The chain employs TRBV4-3 and TRBJ2-1; 8 bases line up with TRBD2. This CDR3 has 15 amino acids. V was clipped by 4 bases and J by 9 bases; unmatched bases: 11. Looked up from germline, CDR1 is LGHNA and CDR2 is YSLEER. CDR3 protein: CASSLDSSGGSEQFF. CDR3 DNA sequence: TGCGCCAGCAGCCTCGACTCGAGCGGGGGTAGTGAGCAGTTCTTC.